This paragraph reports one TCR beta chain. Its antigen remains unknown. Germline values: CDR1 GTSNPN, CDR2 SVGIG (reference sequence). Trimming stripped 4 bases from V and 5 bases from J, with 16 bases between. This CDR3 comprises 14 residues. The sample belongs to a study of radiation and T cells in renal cell carcinoma. Study findings and constraints: In blood, top tumor clones expanded by 2 weeks, shrinking by 4.

Time point reported: blood 2 weeks post-SBRT. The treatment denotes: 15 Gy SBRT to primary tumor, nephrectomy 4 weeks later. The patient's renal cell carcinoma had clear cell pathology. Clones were read by immunoSEQ multiplex PCR, and TCRdb kept only the in-frame ones, dropping some. Altogether some 60,000 clones are present, 70% to 80% being singletons, with the ten largest covering about 6.8%. The sequence was collected from a man between 60 and 75 years old with renal cell carcinoma. The genes are TRBV30 and TRBJ2-3; D is ambiguous. The material was blood, obtained from a patient whose treatment included radiotherapy and nephrectomy. In nucleotides, the CDR3 is TGTGCCTGGAATGGCGTAAAAACCAGAGATACGCAGTATTTT. This sequence encodes CAWNGVKTRDTQYF. Full variable domain (rest looked up from reference TRBV30 and TRBJ2-3): SQTIHQWPATLVQPVGSPLSLECTVEGTSNPNLYWYRQAAGRGLQLLFYSVGIGQISSEVPQNLSASRPQDRQFILSSKKLLLSDSGFYLCAWNGVKTRDTQYFGPGTRLTVL.